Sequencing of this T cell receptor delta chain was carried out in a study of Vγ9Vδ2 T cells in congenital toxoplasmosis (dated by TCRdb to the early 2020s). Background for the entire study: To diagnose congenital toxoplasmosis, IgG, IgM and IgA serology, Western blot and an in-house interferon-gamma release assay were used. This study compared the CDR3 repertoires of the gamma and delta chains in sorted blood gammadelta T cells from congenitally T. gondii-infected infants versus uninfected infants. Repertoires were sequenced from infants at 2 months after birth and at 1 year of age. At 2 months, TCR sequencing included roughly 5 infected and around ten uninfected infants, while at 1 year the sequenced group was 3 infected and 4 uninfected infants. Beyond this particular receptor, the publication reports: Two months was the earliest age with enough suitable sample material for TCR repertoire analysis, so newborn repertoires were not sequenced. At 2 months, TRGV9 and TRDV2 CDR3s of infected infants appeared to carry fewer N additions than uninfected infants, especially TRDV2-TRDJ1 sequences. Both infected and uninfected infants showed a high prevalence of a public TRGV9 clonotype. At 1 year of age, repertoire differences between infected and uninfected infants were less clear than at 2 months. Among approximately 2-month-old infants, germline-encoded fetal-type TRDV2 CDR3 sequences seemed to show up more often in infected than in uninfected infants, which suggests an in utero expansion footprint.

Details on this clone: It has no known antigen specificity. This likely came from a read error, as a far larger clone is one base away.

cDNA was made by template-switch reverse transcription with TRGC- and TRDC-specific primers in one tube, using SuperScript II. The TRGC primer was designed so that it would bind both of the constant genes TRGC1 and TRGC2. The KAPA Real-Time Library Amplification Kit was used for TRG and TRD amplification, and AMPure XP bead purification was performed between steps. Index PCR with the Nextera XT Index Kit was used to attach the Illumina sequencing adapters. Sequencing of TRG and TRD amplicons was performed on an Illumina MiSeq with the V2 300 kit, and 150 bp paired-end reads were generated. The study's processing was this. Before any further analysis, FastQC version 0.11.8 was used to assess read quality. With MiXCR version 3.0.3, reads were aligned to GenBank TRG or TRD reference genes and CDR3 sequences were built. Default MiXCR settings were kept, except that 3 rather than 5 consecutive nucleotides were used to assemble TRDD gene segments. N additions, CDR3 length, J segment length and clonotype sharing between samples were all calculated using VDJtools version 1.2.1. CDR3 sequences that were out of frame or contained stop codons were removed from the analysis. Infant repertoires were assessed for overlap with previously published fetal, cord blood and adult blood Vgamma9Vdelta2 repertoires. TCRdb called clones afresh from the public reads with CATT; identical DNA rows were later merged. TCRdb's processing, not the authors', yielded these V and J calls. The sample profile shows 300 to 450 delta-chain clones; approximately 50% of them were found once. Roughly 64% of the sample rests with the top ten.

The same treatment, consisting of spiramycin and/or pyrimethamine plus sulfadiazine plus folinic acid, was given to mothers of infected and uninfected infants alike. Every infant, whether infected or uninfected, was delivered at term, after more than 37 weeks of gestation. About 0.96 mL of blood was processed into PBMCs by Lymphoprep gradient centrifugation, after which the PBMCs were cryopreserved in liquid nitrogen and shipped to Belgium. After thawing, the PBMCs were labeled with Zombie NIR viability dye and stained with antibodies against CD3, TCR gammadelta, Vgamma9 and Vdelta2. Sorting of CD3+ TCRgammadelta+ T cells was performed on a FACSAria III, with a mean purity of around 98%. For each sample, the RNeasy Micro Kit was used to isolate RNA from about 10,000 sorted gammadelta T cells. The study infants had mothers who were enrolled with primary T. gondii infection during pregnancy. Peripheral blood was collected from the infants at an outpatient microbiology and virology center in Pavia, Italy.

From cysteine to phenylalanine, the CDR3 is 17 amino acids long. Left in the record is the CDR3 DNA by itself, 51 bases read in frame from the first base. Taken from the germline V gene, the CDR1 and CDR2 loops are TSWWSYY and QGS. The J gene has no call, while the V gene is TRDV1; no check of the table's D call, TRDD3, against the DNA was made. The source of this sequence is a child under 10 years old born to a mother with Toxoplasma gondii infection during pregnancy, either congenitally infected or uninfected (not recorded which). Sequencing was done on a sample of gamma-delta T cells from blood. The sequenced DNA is TGTGCTCTTGGGGAACCGGGGTGGGGGATACTAACCGATAAACGCATCTTT. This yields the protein CALGEPGWGILTDKRIF.